These 30 T cell receptor beta chains originate from one sample sequenced in a study of a mutant IDH1 vaccine in newly diagnosed glioma (dated by TCRdb to the early 2020s). These receptors have no known antigen. The library was built by means of the immunoSEQ multiplex PCR assay. Not all clones reach the TCRdb copy of this immuneACCESS table, which keeps in-frame sequences only. Checked studies attribute under half of the gap to unresolved V genes and leave the rest unexplained. Counted in this sample were about 68,000 clones; approximately 84% of them appeared once. The ten largest clonotypes hold roughly 12% of the sample. This sample's time point label indicates: week 35, safety follow-up. Each vaccine dose, consisting of 300 ug of a 20-mer mutant IDH1 peptide in Montanide, was administered subcutaneously with topical imiquimod. Material: PBMCs, obtained from a glioma patient whose treatment included an IDH1 peptide vaccine. The receptors derive from a man between 18 and 29 years old with glioma.

This chain joins TRBV4-2 and TRBJ1-1; no clear D. CDR1 LGHNA and CDR2 YNFKEQ come from the germline V gene. Trimming pared 4 bases from V and 0 bases from J, leaving 6 bases between. This CDR3 spans 13 amino acids. The CDR3 protein is CASSRTMNTEAFF. In nucleotides, the CDR3 is TGTGCCAGCAGCCGCACGATGAACACTGAAGCTTTCTTT.

The CDR3: CASSAATPGNTIYF. The CDR3 DNA reads TGTGCCAGCAGCGCAGCGACTCCTGGAAACACCATATATTTT. This chain links TRBV9 with TRBJ1-3; D unclear. V gave up 3 bases and J gave up 2 bases, with 9 bases separating them. The CDR3 is 14 residues long. CDR1 SGDLS and CDR2 YYNGEE come from the germline V gene.

The CDR3 here is CASSGRGRQETQYF. Written as DNA, the CDR3 is TGTGCCAGTAGTGGCAGGGGGCGGCAAGAGACCCAGTACTTC. V gene TRBV19 combines with J gene TRBJ2-5; 8 bases agree with TRBD1. The CDR3 has 14 residues. Germline CDR1 and CDR2: LNHDA and SQIVND (reference sequence). The V gene end was trimmed by 5 bases and the J gene end by 2 bases; junction bases not matched to a gene: 4.

The CDR3 nucleotides read TGCGCCAGCAGCCAAGATACCGGGACAGGGGGCCAGCCGTCCTACGAGCAGTACTTC. Its protein is CASSQDTGTGGQPSYEQYF. The chain carries TRBV4-3 and TRBJ2-7; 12 bases are shared with TRBD1. V shed 0 bases, J shed 1 base, and the junction held 10 bases outside the gene matches. The CDR3 runs to 19 residues. The germline CDR1 and CDR2 sequences are LGHNA and YSLEER.

This clone was counted once. The chain joins TRBV6-6 to TRBJ2-3; possibly TRBD2 for D (6 bases). The V gene's germline CDR1 is MNHNY and CDR2 SVGAGI (reference sequence). V was trimmed by 7 bases and J by 0 bases, leaving 14 bases between them. This CDR3 spans 15 amino acids. The CDR3 protein is CASTPGVSSTDTQYF. Written as DNA, the CDR3 is TGTGCCAGCACACCGGGGGTATCTAGCACAGATACGCAGTATTTT.

The rearrangement uses TRBV19 and TRBJ2-7, with D perhaps given as TRBD1 or TRBD2 (5 bases each). The CDR3 has 15 residues. With 0 bases removed from V and 2 bases from J, the gap between germline ends came to 11 bases. Germline values: CDR1 LNHDA, CDR2 SQIVND (reference sequence). The CDR3 DNA is TGTGCCAGTAGTATAGACTGGGACGGAGCCTACGAGCAGTACTTC. Translation: CASSIDWDGAYEQYF.

V usage is TRBV29-1 and J usage is TRBJ2-1; D unresolved. From germline, CDR1 is SQVTM and CDR2 ANQGSEA. This CDR3 is built from 15 residues. CDR3 region: CAEAPLLDAKNEQFF. The CDR3 nucleotides are TGCGCGGAAGCCCCCCTCCTGGACGCGAAAAATGAGCAGTTCTTC.

This clone was picked up a small number of times. The V and J genes are TRBV6-5 and TRBJ1-1; a weak D match, TRBD1 (5 bases). Germline V lookup: CDR1 MNHEY, CDR2 SVGAGI. The CDR3 length is 14 residues. Trimming took off 7 bases at V and 8 bases at J, with 20 bases between the two ends. The CDR3 loop is CASTQRALTGEAFF. DNA for the CDR3: TGTGCCAGCACCCAAAGGGCCCTAACAGGAGAAGCTTTCTTT.

This chain joins TRBV2 and TRBJ1-2, with TRBD1 as a possible D gene (6 bases). The CDR3 is made up of 15 amino acids. Germline CDR1 is SNHLY and CDR2 is FYNNEI. Trimming took off 3 bases at V and 0 bases at J, with 11 bases between the two ends. The CDR3 nucleotides read TGTGCCAGCAGTGAGGTAACAGGGCCTAACTATGGCTACACCTTC. Its protein product is CASSEVTGPNYGYTF.

The V and J genes are TRBV19 and TRBJ1-2, with a tentative D call TRBD1 (5 bases). This CDR3 has 15 residues. V lost 3 bases to trimming and J lost 0 bases, with 11 bases between them. The germline V gene encodes CDR1 LNHDA and CDR2 SQIVND (reference sequence). The CDR3 bases are TGTGCCAGTAGTATCGCCGCAGGGACTAACTATGGCTACACCTTC. It is translated as CASSIAAGTNYGYTF.

The chain has TRBV7-2 and TRBJ2-1; 7 bases fit TRBD2. This CDR3 has 15 residues. Germline assignment: CDR1 SGHTA and CDR2 FQGNSA. With V trimmed by 7 bases and J by 6 bases, 12 bases remained unmatched. The CDR3 loop is CASNPGGSYPNEQFF. CDR3 sequence (DNA): TGTGCCAGCAACCCCGGGGGGTCCTATCCCAATGAGCAGTTCTTC.

The chain joins TRBV4-2 to TRBJ1-2; TRBD1 agrees at 7 bases. Per germline, CDR1 LGHNA and CDR2 YNFKEQ. This CDR3 comprises 14 residues. V shed 4 bases and J 1 base; nucleotides not matched to a gene: 3. CDR3 sequence: CASSPDRINYGYTF. The CDR3 region has the DNA TGTGCCAGCAGCCCGGACAGGATTAACTATGGCTACACCTTC.

The chain has TRBV29-1 and TRBJ2-7; TRBD2 matches 7 bases. The germline CDR1 and CDR2 sequences are SQVTM and ANQGSEA. The CDR3 contains 16 residues. Losses at the gene ends were 1 base for V and 4 bases for J; bases not matched to a gene: 13. The CDR3 nucleotides are TGCAGCGTTGAAGGGGCTGTTGGCGGGGGATATTACGAGCAGTACTTC. Encoded protein: CSVEGAVGGGYYEQYF.

The chain combines TRBV7-3 with TRBJ1-1; D is uncertain. Germline assignment: CDR1 SGHTA and CDR2 FQGTGA. CDR3 length: 13 residues. The ends were cut back, 6 bases at V and 1 base at J, with 9 bases in the middle. In DNA, the CDR3 is TGTGCCAGCAGTTCCGTTCAGAACACTGAAGCTTTCTTT. Translated, it gives CASSSVQNTEAFF.

This chain links TRBV19 with TRBJ1-1; D is undetermined. The CDR3 consists of 15 residues. Trimming left V 3 bases short and J 1 base short, with 12 bases between. In germline, CDR1 is LNHDA, CDR2 SQIVND (reference sequence). The CDR3 DNA sequence: TGTGCCAGTAGTATGAGGCCACCCCAGAACACTGAAGCTTTCTTT. It yields the protein CASSMRPPQNTEAFF.

This chain links TRBV4-2 with TRBJ2-6; D is undetermined. The CDR3 loop spans 16 amino acids. CDR1 LGHNA and CDR2 YNFKEQ come from the germline V gene. Trimming stripped 3 bases from V and 0 bases from J, with 9 bases between. CDR3 region: CASSQTLGSGANVLTF. The CDR3 DNA follows: TGTGCCAGCAGCCAGACCTTAGGCTCTGGGGCCAACGTCCTGACTTTC.

This clone showed up just once. V gene TRBV29-1 combines with J gene TRBJ2-1, with D uncertain. Trimming pared 7 bases from V and 6 bases from J, leaving 13 bases between. The CDR3 extends over 12 amino acids. Germline V gene data show CDR1 as SQVTM and CDR2 as ANQGSEA. Here the CDR3 DNA reads TGCAGCGATTCCTACACCGGCAATGAGCAGTTCTTC. This gives the protein CSDSYTGNEQFF.

This sequence joins TRBV9 and TRBJ2-2; D is possibly TRBD2 (7 bases). CDR1 is SGDLS, CDR2 YYNGEE, per germline. V shed 4 bases and J shed 2 bases, with 18 bases lying between them. The CDR3 totals 17 residues. The CDR3 nucleotides read TGTGCCAGCAGCCCCCGGGAAGGGGGGGTTAACACCGGGGAGCTGTTTTTT. Translation gives CASSPREGGVNTGELFF.

The chain is built from TRBV11-2 and TRBJ2-7; a possible D gene is TRBD2 (6 bases). This CDR3 has 18 amino acids. The V gene lost 1 base and the J gene lost 3 bases, with 22 bases spanning the gap. In germline, CDR1 is SGHAT, CDR2 FQNNGV. The CDR3 region has the DNA TGTGCCAGCAGCTTAGCGGGGACTTTCCTCAATCCCTTCTACGAGCAGTACTTC. Translation gives CASSLAGTFLNPFYEQYF.

The rearrangement joins TRBV30 to TRBJ2-7; D is tentatively TRBD1 or TRBD2 (5 bases each). The length of the CDR3 is 11 residues. The germline V gene has CDR1 GTSNPN and CDR2 SVGIG (reference sequence). Trimming shortened V by 8 bases and J by 3 bases, and 11 bases separated the two germline ends. The CDR3 DNA sequence: TGTGCCACGGGGACCCGCTACGAGCAGTACTTC. It specifies CATGTRYEQYF. Full variable domain (remainder filled in from reference TRBV30 and TRBJ2-7): SQTIHQWPATLVQPVGSPLSLECTVEGTSNPNLYWYRQAAGRGLQLLFYSVGIGQISSEVPQNLSASRPQDRQFILSSKKLLLSDSGFYLCATGTRYEQYFGPGTRLTVT.

The chain recombines TRBV4-3 with TRBJ2-7, with D possibly TRBD1 on 5 matching bases. Germline CDR1 and CDR2: LGHNA and YSLEER. The CDR3 length is 15 residues. V lost 0 bases to trimming and J lost 4 bases, with 13 bases between them. DNA for the CDR3: TGCGCCAGCAGCCAAGAGTCGGCCTCAGGGTACGAGCAGTACTTC. Translating gives CASSQESASGYEQYF.

The genes are TRBV5-1 and TRBJ2-7; TRBD1 matches at 10 bases. In germline, CDR1 is SGHRS, CDR2 YFSETQ. This CDR3 comprises 14 residues. J gave up 2 bases and V 3 bases, and 2 bases lay outside the gene matches. Here the CDR3 reads CASSWTGGTYEQYF. The CDR3 DNA reads as TGCGCCAGCAGCTGGACAGGGGGAACCTACGAGCAGTACTTC.

The CDR3 loop is CASSGGGTDTGELFF. The CDR3 nucleotides read TGTGCCAGCAGTGGAGGGGGCACGGACACCGGGGAGCTGTTTTTT. The rearrangement links TRBV9 to TRBJ2-2; TRBD1 is a possible D gene (7 bases). The germline V gene encodes CDR1 SGDLS and CDR2 YYNGEE. The CDR3 has 15 amino acids. V shed 5 bases and J shed 3 bases, with 14 bases lying between them. The variable domain in full, with the rest retrieved from reference TRBV9 and TRBJ2-2, is DSGVTQTPKHLITATGQRVTLRCSPRSGDLSVYWYQQSLDQGLQFLIQYYNGEERAKGNILERFSAQQFPDLHSELNLSSLELGDSALYFCASSGGGTDTGELFFGEGSRLTVL.

The V gene is TRBV20-1, the J gene TRBJ2-3; no clear D gene. Trimming pared 5 bases from V and 3 bases from J, leaving 6 bases between. The CDR3 sequence is 11 residues long. Per germline, CDR1 DFQATT and CDR2 SNEGSKA (reference sequence). The CDR3 is CSAGRTDTQYF. As DNA, the CDR3 is TGCAGTGCTGGAAGGACAGATACGCAGTATTTT.

The chain has TRBV5-1 and TRBJ2-7; D is possibly TRBD1 (6 bases). CDR3 length equals 15 residues. The germline V gene encodes CDR1 SGHRS and CDR2 YFSETQ. V lost 3 bases and J 2 bases, leaving 15 bases between the germline ends. The CDR3 sequence: CASSSGEGGPYEQYF. The CDR3 coding sequence is TGCGCCAGCAGCTCTGGAGAAGGGGGACCCTACGAGCAGTACTTC.

In regard to this clone: At one end, the junction sequence differs from germline, possibly due to a read error. This sequence joins TRBV7-7 and TRBJ2-2; 11 nucleotides match TRBD2. The length of the CDR3 is 17 residues. From germline, CDR1 is SSHAT and CDR2 FNYEAQ (reference sequence). In DNA form, the CDR3 reads TGTGCTAGCAGCCCCAAACTAGCGGGAGTTACCACCGGGGAGCTGTTTTTT. Translating gives CASSPKLAGVTTGELFF.

This rearrangement joins TRBV9 to TRBJ2-7, with D perhaps TRBD2 (6 bases). V was shortened by 4 bases and J by 0 bases, with 17 bases between the two germline ends. CDR1 SGDLS and CDR2 YYNGEE come from the germline V gene. CDR3 length: 16 residues. CDR3 protein: CASSPLGTTSSYEQYF. CDR3 nucleotide sequence: TGTGCCAGCAGCCCGCTGGGGACGACTAGCTCCTACGAGCAGTACTTC.

This chain joins TRBV5-1 and TRBJ2-1; D is ambiguous. V lost 0 bases, J lost 4 bases, and 5 bases lay in between. The CDR3 has 13 residues. Germline V CDR1 and CDR2: SGHRS, YFSETQ. CDR3 in amino acids: CASSLALYNEQFF. CDR3 DNA sequence: TGCGCCAGCAGCTTGGCACTTTACAATGAGCAGTTCTTC.

The V and J genes are TRBV5-1 and TRBJ2-1; TRBD1 is a possible D gene (6 bases). Germline V lookup: CDR1 SGHRS, CDR2 YFSETQ. V was shortened by 1 base and J by 7 bases, with 21 bases between the two germline ends. This CDR3 has 17 residues. Written as DNA, the CDR3 is TGCGCCAGCAGCTTGAACCCTCAGGGGAAGGTGATGAATGAGCAGTTCTTC. The encoded protein is CASSLNPQGKVMNEQFF.

The chain employs TRBV19 and TRBJ1-5; weak D call: TRBD1 (5 bases). The CDR3 is 18 amino acids. Trimming pared 3 bases from V and 1 base from J, leaving 19 bases between. CDR1 LNHDA and CDR2 SQIVND come from the germline V gene (reference sequence). The CDR3 nucleotides are TGTGCCAGTAGTATCGACAGATTTCTCCCTTACAGCAATCAGCCCCAGCATTTT. It encodes CASSIDRFLPYSNQPQHF.